The T cell receptor (beta chain) described here comes from a study of OX40 agonist ivuxolimab in advanced cancers. V lost 4 bases, J lost 0 bases, and 10 bases lay in between. Germline V lookup: CDR1 SGHNT, CDR2 YYREEE (reference sequence). The CDR3 is made up of 14 amino acids. The protocol was immunoSEQ multiplex PCR, while the TCRdb copy is restricted to in-frame clones and leaves out a portion. The sample shows around 50,000 clones, about 85% of them seen only once. The source material was CD4+ or CD8+ T cells sorted from blood, sampled in a trial of the OX40 agonist ivuxolimab. The sequence derives from an adult with an advanced solid tumor such as melanoma, head and neck, liver or kidney cancer. This chain links TRBV5-4 with TRBJ1-1; D is possibly TRBD1 (6 bases). The CDR3 region is CASSPRTVNTEAFF. Here the CDR3 DNA reads TGTGCCAGCAGCCCTCGGACAGTGAACACTGAAGCTTTCTTT.